These T cell receptor beta chains were read from a single sample in a study of shared clonotypes between healthy human individuals. Measured with immunoSEQ multiplex PCR; TCRdb has only the in-frame clones, and not every one. The sample holds approximately 350,000 clones; around 96% are singletons and the top ten take 0.25% to 0.35%. Sample: memory CD8+ T cells sorted from blood. These receptors came from a man aged 25-40 years in good health. Both conserved end residues are part of each CDR3. Fields, in order: clone size, J gene, V gene, D gene, CDR3 DNA, CDR3 protein. D genes are given only for firm matches. Clone size is not always given. Where it is, it says once, few, many or a class for expanded clones.

clone size: NA
J gene: TRBJ2-6
V gene: TRBV30
D gene: NA
CDR3 DNA: TGTGCCTGGAGTCTGGGGGCTGGGGCCAACGTCCTGACTTTC
CDR3 protein: CAWSLGAGANVLTF

clone size: NA
J gene: TRBJ2-3
V gene: TRBV11-2
D gene: NA
CDR3 DNA: TGTGCCAGCAGCGTCAACCGGGGGACGCAGTATTTT
CDR3 protein: CASSVNRGTQYF

clone size: NA
J gene: TRBJ2-7
V gene: TRBV27
D gene: NA
CDR3 DNA: NA
CDR3 protein: CVPALGRQGLYEQYF

clone size: NA
J gene: TRBJ2-7
V gene: TRBV2
D gene: NA
CDR3 DNA: TGTGCCAGCAGTGAACGGCAGGCTTACTCCTACGAGCAGTACTTC
CDR3 protein: CASSERQAYSYEQYF

clone size: NA
J gene: TRBJ2-5
V gene: TRBV11-2
D gene: NA
CDR3 DNA: TGTGCCAGCAGCTTACGGGGGGCAGAGACCCAGTACTTC
CDR3 protein: CASSLRGAETQYF

clone size: NA
J gene: TRBJ1-6
V gene: TRBV6-6
D gene: NA
CDR3 DNA: TGTGCCAGCAGTTACCGGGACAATTCACCCCTCCACTTT
CDR3 protein: CASSYRDNSPLHF

clone size: once
J gene: TRBJ1-1
V gene: TRBV7-9
D gene: NA
CDR3 DNA: TGTGCCAGCAGCTTCCGAGGGGGGGACACTGAAGCTTTCTTT
CDR3 protein: CASSFRGGDTEAFF

clone size: NA
J gene: TRBJ1-6
V gene: TRBV5-6
D gene: NA
CDR3 DNA: TGTGCCAGCAGCTTGTTTCGCGGGGTGGCAGGGATTTATAATTCACCCCTCCACTTT
CDR3 protein: CASSLFRGVAGIYNSPLHF

clone size: once
J gene: TRBJ2-5
V gene: TRBV10-3
D gene: TRBD1
CDR3 DNA: TGTGCCATCAGTGAGTCTTTTGACAGGGTGGGTGAGACCCAGTACTTC
CDR3 protein: CAISESFDRVGETQYF

clone size: once
J gene: TRBJ2-2
V gene: TRBV6-5
D gene: TRBD1
CDR3 DNA: TGTGCCAGCAGTTTAGGACAGGGAGGAGACACCGGGGAGTTGTTTTTT
CDR3 protein: CASSLGQGGDTGELFF

clone size: once
J gene: TRBJ2-1
V gene: TRBV6-5
D gene: NA
CDR3 DNA: TGTGCCAGCAGCTACACCCGCCCGACTAGGAATGAGCAGTTCTTC
CDR3 protein: CASSYTRPTRNEQFF

clone size: once
J gene: TRBJ1-5
V gene: TRBV7-2
D gene: NA
CDR3 DNA: TGTGCCAGCAGCTTAGTAGCGGGGGAAACCACTCAGCCCCAGCATTTT
CDR3 protein: CASSLVAGETTQPQHF

clone size: NA
J gene: TRBJ2-7
V gene: TRBV2
D gene: NA
CDR3 DNA: TGTGCCAGCAGCCTCCGGGACGGCAGCTCCTACGAGCAGTACTTC
CDR3 protein: CASSLRDGSSYEQYF

clone size: NA
J gene: TRBJ1-5
V gene: TRBV19
D gene: NA
CDR3 DNA: TGTGCCAGTAGTGTTCAGGGGCGTAATCAGCCCCAGCATTTT
CDR3 protein: CASSVQGRNQPQHF

clone size: NA
J gene: TRBJ2-1
V gene: TRBV30
D gene: TRBD1
CDR3 DNA: TGTGCCGCACAGGGGGCGGGGAGGCAGTTCTTC
CDR3 protein: CAAQGAGRQFF

clone size: NA
J gene: TRBJ2-1
V gene: TRBV9
D gene: TRBD2
CDR3 DNA: TGTGCCAGCAGCGTGGGGACTAGCGGGAGGGCCCCCTACAATGAGCAGTTCTTC
CDR3 protein: CASSVGTSGRAPYNEQFF

clone size: NA
J gene: TRBJ2-7
V gene: TRBV6-1
D gene: NA
CDR3 DNA: TGTGCCAGCAGTGACTTTTACGAGCAGTACTTC
CDR3 protein: CASSDFYEQYF

clone size: NA
J gene: TRBJ2-7
V gene: TRBV6-1
D gene: TRBD2
CDR3 DNA: TGTGCCAGCAGTGTTAGCGGGACCGAGCAGTACTTC
CDR3 protein: CASSVSGTEQYF

clone size: NA
J gene: TRBJ2-5
V gene: TRBV5-1
D gene: NA
CDR3 DNA: TGCGCCAGCAGCTTGGGGGGCCAGATTCAAGAGACCCAGTACTTC
CDR3 protein: CASSLGGQIQETQYF

clone size: NA
J gene: TRBJ1-2
V gene: TRBV7-5
D gene: NA
CDR3 DNA: TGTGCCAGGCCCCTGAAGGATAACTATGGCTACACCTTC
CDR3 protein: CARPLKDNYGYTF

clone size: NA
J gene: TRBJ1-1
V gene: TRBV28
D gene: NA
CDR3 DNA: TGTGCCAGCAGTTCCCAGGGTCCGGGAACTGAAGCTTTCTTT
CDR3 protein: CASSSQGPGTEAFF

clone size: NA
J gene: TRBJ2-5
V gene: TRBV5-1
D gene: NA
CDR3 DNA: TGCGCCAGCAGAGGTCTAGACGAGACCCAGTACTTC
CDR3 protein: CASRGLDETQYF

clone size: NA
J gene: TRBJ2-5
V gene: TRBV30
D gene: NA
CDR3 DNA: TGTGCCTGGACCCCTAAAAAAGAGACCCAGTACTTC
CDR3 protein: CAWTPKKETQYF

clone size: NA
J gene: TRBJ1-1
V gene: TRBV27
D gene: NA
CDR3 DNA: TGTGCCAGCAGTTTAGTAGGCCACGCGAACACTGAAGCTTTCTTT
CDR3 protein: CASSLVGHANTEAFF

clone size: once
J gene: TRBJ1-1
V gene: TRBV18
D gene: NA
CDR3 DNA: TGTGCCAGCTCACCAGGGATCACTGAAGCTTTCTTT
CDR3 protein: CASSPGITEAFF

clone size: NA
J gene: TRBJ2-3
V gene: TRBV2
D gene: NA
CDR3 DNA: TGTGCCAGCAGTGATCCCCGAGGGGATACGCAGTATTTT
CDR3 protein: CASSDPRGDTQYF

clone size: NA
J gene: TRBJ2-7
V gene: TRBV28
D gene: TRBD2
CDR3 DNA: TGTGCCAGCAATGCTGGCGGGGGGGGCCTCTACGAGCAGTACTTC
CDR3 protein: CASNAGGGGLYEQYF

clone size: NA
J gene: TRBJ2-5
V gene: TRBV7-9
D gene: NA
CDR3 DNA: TGTGCCAGCAGCCCCCCTCTGGGGGCGCGGGAGACCCAGTACTTC
CDR3 protein: CASSPPLGARETQYF

clone size: once
J gene: TRBJ2-3
V gene: TRBV2
D gene: NA
CDR3 DNA: TGTGCCACCTCGATCTTAGAAACAGATACGCAGTATTTT
CDR3 protein: CATSILETDTQYF

clone size: NA
J gene: TRBJ1-2
V gene: TRBV5-1
D gene: NA
CDR3 DNA: TGCGCCAGCAGTTTTCCAGGGGTCCCAGCTAACTATGGCTACACCTTC
CDR3 protein: CASSFPGVPANYGYTF

clone size: NA
J gene: TRBJ2-3
V gene: TRBV5-1
D gene: NA
CDR3 DNA: TGCGCCAGCAGCTTTGGCACAGATACGCAGTATTTT
CDR3 protein: CASSFGTDTQYF

clone size: NA
J gene: TRBJ2-7
V gene: TRBV11-3
D gene: TRBD1
CDR3 DNA: TGTGCCAGCAGCTTCCGACAGGGTGAGTACTTC
CDR3 protein: CASSFRQGEYF

clone size: NA
J gene: TRBJ1-6
V gene: TRBV11-1
D gene: TRBD1
CDR3 DNA: TGTGCCAGCAGCGCAGGGGGCGCGGTTTCACCCCTCCACTTT
CDR3 protein: CASSAGGAVSPLHF